This T cell receptor beta chain was profiled in a study of PD-1 and CTLA-4 blockade in melanoma. This table comes from immunoSEQ multiplex PCR, and its TCRdb copy is limited to in-frame clones, with some not included. The sample shows tens of thousands of clones, about 87% of them seen only once. Germline V lookup: CDR1 MDHEN, CDR2 SYDVKM. V gave up 2 bases and J gave up 3 bases, with 10 bases separating them. CDR3 size: 14 residues. The chain couples TRBV28 to TRBJ1-2; no definite D call. The receptor was isolated from a human donor with melanoma. Sequenced here: CD8+ T cells from peripheral blood, sampled from a patient given anti-PD-1 treatment. CDR3 bases: TGTGCCAGCAGTTTACCCAATGTACACTATGGCTACACCTTC. It yields the protein CASSLPNVHYGYTF.